A selection of T cell receptor beta chains follows, all from one sample in a study of beta chain features in type 1 diabetes. Clones were sequenced by immunoSEQ multiplex PCR, and TCRdb holds only the in-frame ones, with some missing. The repertoire consists of 240,000 or so clones, with 68% occurring once and the leading ten covering 0.053%. Sequenced: naive CD4+ T cells from blood. These receptors were taken from a man in his thirties or forties in good health. CDR3s leave out the opening cysteine and the closing phenylalanine or tryptophan. The listing skips clone size in some rows; elsewhere it reads once, few, many or a size class.

once	TRBJ2-2	TRBV13	ASSHLNRANTGELF
few	TRBJ2-1	TRBV9	ASSVEGLASEQF
NA	TRBJ2-3	TRBV4-3	ASSRTPLKDTQY
NA	TRBJ1-2	TRBV10-3	AISDQTRGGYT
NA	TRBJ2-7	TRBV30	AWSTHGAYEQY
NA	TRBJ2-7	TRBV27	ASSRTSDSYEQY
few	TRBJ2-5	TRBV30	AWKAGAHQETQY
NA	TRBJ2-5	TRBV7-8	ASSQLGPRETQY
NA	TRBJ1-1	TRBV7-2	ASARVNTEAF
NA	TRBJ2-2	TRBV29-1	SVLRGVHTGELF
NA	TRBJ1-4	TRBV7-9	ASSRDRVNEKLF
NA	TRBJ2-5	TRBV9	ASSPTSGQETQY
once	TRBJ2-3	TRBV7-9	ASSLDAAGADTQY
few	TRBJ2-1	TRBV2	ASSETSGHEQF
NA	TRBJ2-2	TRBV30	AWSQNTGELF
few	TRBJ2-1	TRBV2	ASSGLAGLEQF
NA	TRBJ2-7	TRBV10-3	AITGTGSSEQY
NA	TRBJ2-1	TRBV4-3	ASSPQRFSYNEQF
NA	TRBJ2-7	TRBV30	AGRLGHFYEQY
NA	TRBJ2-3	TRBV25-1	ASSAGTGAVADTQY
NA	TRBJ2-7	TRBV10-3	AIAGDAGYEQY
once	TRBJ2-3	TRBV7-2	ASRGQLNGDTQY
NA	TRBJ2-3	TRBV18	ASSPNLRTGGRTDTQY